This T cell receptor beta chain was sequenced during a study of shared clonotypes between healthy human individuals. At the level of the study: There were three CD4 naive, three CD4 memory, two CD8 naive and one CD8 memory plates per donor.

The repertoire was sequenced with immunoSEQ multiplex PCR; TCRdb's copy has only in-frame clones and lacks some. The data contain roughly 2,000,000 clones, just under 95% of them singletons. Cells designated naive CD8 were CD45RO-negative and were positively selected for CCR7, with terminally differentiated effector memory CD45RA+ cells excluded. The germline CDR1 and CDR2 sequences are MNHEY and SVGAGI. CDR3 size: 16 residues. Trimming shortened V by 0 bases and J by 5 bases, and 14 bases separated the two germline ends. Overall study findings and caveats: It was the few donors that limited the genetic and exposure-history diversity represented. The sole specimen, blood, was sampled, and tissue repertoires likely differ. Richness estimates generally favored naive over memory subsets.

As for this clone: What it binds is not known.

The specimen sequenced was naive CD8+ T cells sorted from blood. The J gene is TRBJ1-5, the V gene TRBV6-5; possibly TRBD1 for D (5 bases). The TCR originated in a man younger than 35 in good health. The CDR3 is CASSYSVGWDDQPQHF. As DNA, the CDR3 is TGTGCCAGCAGTTACTCGGTGGGGTGGGACGATCAGCCCCAGCATTTT.